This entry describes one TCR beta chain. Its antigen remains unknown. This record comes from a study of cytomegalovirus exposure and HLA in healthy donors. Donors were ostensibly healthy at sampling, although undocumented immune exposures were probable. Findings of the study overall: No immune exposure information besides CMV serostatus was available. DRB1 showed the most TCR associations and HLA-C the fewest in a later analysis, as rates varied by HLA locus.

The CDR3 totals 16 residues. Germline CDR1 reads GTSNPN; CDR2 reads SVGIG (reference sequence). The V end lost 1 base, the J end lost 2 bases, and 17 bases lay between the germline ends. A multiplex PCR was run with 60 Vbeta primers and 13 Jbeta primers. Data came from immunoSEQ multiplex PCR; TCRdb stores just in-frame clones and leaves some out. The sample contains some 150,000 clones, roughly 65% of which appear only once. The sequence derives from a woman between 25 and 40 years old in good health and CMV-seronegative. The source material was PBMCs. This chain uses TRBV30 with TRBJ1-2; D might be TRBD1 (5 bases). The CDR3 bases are TGTGCCTGGAGTGATGGAGGGACGGGCTCAAACTATGGCTACACCTTC. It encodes CAWSDGGTGSNYGYTF.